The present entry profiles one T cell receptor (beta chain) with its context. Its target is unknown. The length of the CDR3 is 17 residues. V shed 0 bases and J 6 bases; nucleotides not matched to a gene: 10. In germline, CDR1 is SEHNR, CDR2 FQNEAQ (reference sequence). The source of the sample is a study of T-cell memory formation after mild COVID-19. 5'RACE primed at constant segments yielded TCR alpha and TCR beta cDNA libraries bearing sample barcodes and UMIs. TCRdb processed the 5' RACE reads anew with MiXCR; each CDR3 protein has one entry. Among approximately 450,000 distinct CDR3 sequences listed, roughly 18% were seen once. Study conclusions and caveats: A balance of CD4 and CD8 characterized clones contracting day 15 to 85, whereas later expanders leaned CD4+. Contracting CD4+ clones sat mainly in CM and EM; CD8+ in EMRA. Cross-reactive memory appears to have joined, as suggested by some responding clones showing up in pre-infection memory.

Sequencing was performed on PBMCs or a T cell subset sorted from them (not recorded which). The chain carries TRBV7-9 and TRBJ2-7, with 11 bases fitting TRBD2. This clonotype was sampled from an adult woman who had mild COVID-19 (a few samples of this study predate the infection). Cell type and time point are not known. CDR3 in amino acids: CASSLATSGEVGAEQYF. CDR3 coding DNA: TGTGCCAGCAGCTTAGCGACTAGCGGGGAGGTGGGCGCCGAGCAGTACTTC.